This entry describes one T cell receptor (beta chain). The germline V and J ends were trimmed by 3 bases and 0 bases, with 2 bases remaining between them. The CDR3 consists of 12 residues. Germline values: CDR1 SGHNT, CDR2 YENEEA. This record belongs to a study of blood T cell repertoires in COVID-19. Study as a whole: From the United States, Italy and Spain came samples of acute and convalescent COVID-19. Sources were T cells, B-cell-depleted T cells, or PBMCs; the material itself was cDNA or gDNA.

The protocol was immunoSEQ multiplex PCR, while the TCRdb copy is restricted to in-frame clones and leaves out a portion. The sample contains 250,000 to 300,000 clones, around 80% of which appear only once. Participant-given clinical history determined each cohort assignment. This TCR derives from a man aged 25-45 years with acute COVID-19. The chain employs TRBV11-3 and TRBJ2-5; D unclear. The specimen was PBMCs or T cells enriched from blood (not recorded which). This CDR3 reads CASSFNQETQYF. CDR3 coding DNA: TGTGCCAGCAGCTTTAACCAAGAGACCCAGTACTTC.